Below are 14 T cell receptor beta chains sequenced from a single sample in a study of identifying expanded T cells in peripheral blood. Sequenced by immunoSEQ multiplex PCR; TCRdb stores in-frame clones only, minus some. Of roughly 63,000 clones in the sample, approximately 83% are singletons; the top ten hold about 18%. Source material: blood. All receptors derive from a person between 18 and 75 years old in good health.

The genes are TRBV19 and TRBJ1-3; 7 nucleotides agree with TRBD1. This CDR3 is 17 amino acids long. The trim removed 3 bases at V and 7 bases at J, leaving 15 bases unmatched. In germline, CDR1 is LNHDA, CDR2 SQIVND (reference sequence). The CDR3 loop reads CASSIYVGTENRNTIYF. The DNA of the CDR3 is TGTGCCAGTAGTATTTACGTGGGGACAGAGAACCGTAACACCATATATTTT. Drawing the rest from reference TRBV19 and TRBJ1-3, the complete variable domain is DGGITQSPKYLFRKEGQNVTLSCEQNLNHDAMYWYRQDPGQGLRLIYYSQIVNDFQKGDIAEGYSVSREKKESFPLTVTSAQKNPTAFYLCASSIYVGTENRNTIYFGEGSWLTVV.

This chain links TRBV4-1 with TRBJ2-4, with D perhaps matching TRBD2 (5 bases). This CDR3 has 17 residues. Trimming cost V 0 bases and J 0 bases, with 12 bases left between them. Germline CDR1 reads MGHRA; CDR2 reads YSYEKL. This chain's CDR3 is CASSQDSGSLAKNIQYF. The CDR3 nucleotides are TGCGCCAGCAGCCAAGACTCGGGAAGTCTAGCCAAAAACATTCAGTACTTC.

This clone was observed once. The chain carries TRBV30 and TRBJ2-3; 14 bases map to TRBD2. Germline assignment: CDR1 GTSNPN and CDR2 SVGIG (reference sequence). The CDR3 covers 16 residues. V lost 1 base to trimming and J lost 3 bases; unmatched junction nucleotides: 3. The CDR3 is CAWSAGLAGGTDTQYF. DNA of the CDR3: TGTGCCTGGAGTGCAGGACTAGCGGGGGGTACAGATACGCAGTATTTT.

This clone has only a few counts. Other nucleotide sequences from this sample produce the same CDR3. This chain links TRBV18 with TRBJ2-5, with no clear D. CDR1 KGHSH and CDR2 LQKENI come from the germline V gene. V lost 4 bases and J lost 2, with 8 bases in between. The CDR3 spans 13 residues. For the CDR3, the DNA is TGTGCCAGCTCACTCGGTTTGCAAGAGACCCAGTACTTC. Residues: CASSLGLQETQYF.

The rearrangement joins TRBV30 to TRBJ2-1; D possibly uses TRBD1 or TRBD2 (5 bases each). The germline gives CDR1 GTSNPN, CDR2 SVGIG (reference sequence). This CDR3 comprises 14 residues. CDR3 loop: CVLGVGQSYNEQFF. As DNA, the CDR3 is TGTGTTTTGGGGGTAGGGCAATCCTACAATGAGCAGTTCTTC.

The chain uses TRBV11-3 and TRBJ2-3, with D uncertain. The germline V gene encodes CDR1 SGHNT and CDR2 YENEEA. Trimming stripped 1 base from V and 2 bases from J, with 7 bases between. This CDR3 is 14 amino acids long. DNA for the CDR3: TGTGCCAGCAGCTTAGGACTGTCCACAGATACGCAGTATTTT. As protein: CASSLGLSTDTQYF.

This clone turned up a few times. The rearrangement links TRBV28 to TRBJ2-3; D remains ambiguous. CDR1 and CDR2 (germline): MDHEN, SYDVKM. The CDR3 extends over 14 amino acids. Trimming took 6 bases from V and 4 from J, leaving 14 bases between them. The CDR3: CASSPLLHADTQYF. The CDR3 nucleotides are TGTGCCAGCAGCCCCCTCCTTCACGCAGATACGCAGTATTTT.

This clone is labeled medium-sized. This rearrangement joins TRBV14 to TRBJ2-7; 7 bases align to TRBD1. The CDR3 has 14 amino acids. The J segment lost 3 bases and the V segment lost 0 bases, leaving 2 bases of the junction unmatched. Germline CDR1 reads SGHDN; CDR2 reads FVKESK. CDR3 loop: CASSQDGQVYEQYV. CDR3 in DNA: TGTGCCAGCAGCCAAGATGGACAGGTCTACGAGCAGTACGTC.

The chain couples TRBV7-2 to TRBJ1-1; D is perhaps TRBD1 (5 bases). CDR1 and CDR2 from the germline V gene are SGHTA and FQGNSA. This CDR3 spans 15 amino acids. V was clipped by 3 bases and J by 0 bases, with 11 bases between them. CDR3 coding DNA: TGTGCCAGCAGCTTCGATGACAGACTGAACACTGAAGCTTTCTTT. Translating gives CASSFDDRLNTEAFF.

The rearrangement links TRBV6-5 to TRBJ1-2; no definite D call. Trimming removed 5 bases from V and 0 bases from J, with 1 base in between. The germline V gene has CDR1 MNHEY and CDR2 SVGAGI. This CDR3 comprises 11 residues. CDR3 bases: TGTGCCAGCAGTACTAACTATGGCTACACCTTC. Translating gives CASSTNYGYTF.

The chain uses TRBV5-1 and TRBJ2-3; D is unresolved. The germline gives CDR1 SGHRS, CDR2 YFSETQ. The V end lost 3 bases, the J end lost 1 base, and 3 bases lay between the germline ends. The CDR3 runs to 12 residues. This CDR3 reads CASSSRTDTQYF. CDR3 nucleotides: TGCGCCAGCAGCTCCCGCACAGATACGCAGTATTTT. The whole variable domain, filled in from reference TRBV5-1 and TRBJ2-3, reads KAGVTQTPRYLIKTRGQQVTLSCSPISGHRSVSWYQQTPGQGLQFLFEYFSETQRNKGNFPGRFSGRQFSNSRSEMNVSTLELGDSALYLCASSSRTDTQYFGPGTRLTVL.

V gene TRBV2 combines with J gene TRBJ2-2; a weak D match, TRBD1 (6 bases). Per the germline V gene, CDR1 is SNHLY and CDR2 is FYNNEI. The CDR3 consists of 14 residues. V was pared by 3 bases and J by 6 bases, with 11 bases between. CDR3 DNA sequence: TGTGCCAGCAGTGAGAGCAGGGGCGCCGGGGAGCTGTTTTTT. Amino acid sequence: CASSESRGAGELFF. The full variable domain, completed using reference TRBV2 and TRBJ2-2, is EPEVTQTPSHQVTQMGQEVILRCVPISNHLYFYWYRQILGQKVEFLVSFYNNEISEKSEIFDDQFSVERPDGSNFTLKIRSTKLEDSAMYFCASSESRGAGELFFGEGSRLTVL.

The chain employs TRBV5-8 and TRBJ2-3, with 8 bases aligning to TRBD2. With 0 bases clipped from V and 3 bases from J, the junction kept 3 bases outside the gene matches. CDR3 length: 15 amino acids. Germline CDR1 SGHTS, CDR2 YDEGEE. The CDR3: CASSLGAGVTDTQYF. CDR3 DNA: TGTGCCAGCAGCTTGGGAGCGGGAGTTACAGATACGCAGTATTTT.

The J gene is TRBJ2-3, the V gene TRBV7-2, with D unresolved. Trimming stripped 5 bases from V and 7 bases from J, with 10 bases between. Germline CDR1 reads SGHTA; CDR2 reads FQGNSA. CDR3 length: 12 amino acids. CDR3 DNA sequence: TGTGCCAGCAGCGAAGTACAGAATACGCAGTATTTT. It codes for CASSEVQNTQYF.